This T cell receptor beta chain was identified in a study of blood T cell repertoires in COVID-19. This clone was counted between two and nine times. The method was immunoSEQ multiplex PCR; TCRdb's version includes in-frame clones alone and lacks a portion of them. This sample has some 410,000 clones, with 85% to 90% found just once. This CDR3 has 16 residues. V shed 1 base, J shed 0 bases, and the junction held 2 bases outside the gene matches. Germline V gene sequence: CDR1 LGHNA, CDR2 YSLEER. V is TRBV4-3 and J is TRBJ2-1, with TRBD1 matching over 8 bases. This TCR was sampled from a woman aged 25 to 39 with acute COVID-19. Sample: PBMCs or T cells enriched from blood (not recorded which). CDR3 DNA sequence: TGCGCCAGCAGCCAAGCAGGGGGCCCCTCCTACAATGAGCAGTTCTTC. Encoded protein: CASSQAGGPSYNEQFF.